The T cell receptor (beta chain) described here comes from a study of beta chain features in type 1 diabetes. Study-wide findings and caveats: The study found that naive, central memory and Treg TCRB repertoires appeared more similar in patients than in healthy donors. A moderate, significant TCRB CDR3 shortening appeared in type 1 diabetes across four CD4+ subsets.

On this clone: Its specificity is not known.

The whole isolated RNA underwent reverse transcription, so sequencing captured expressed TCRB transcripts. The protocol was immunoSEQ multiplex PCR, while the TCRdb copy is restricted to in-frame clones and leaves out a portion. Of some 70,000 clones listed, about 50% are singletons. The CDR3 is 13 amino acids. Per the germline V gene, CDR1 is MDHEN and CDR2 is SYDVKM. The germline V and J ends were trimmed by 7 bases and 3 bases, with 12 bases remaining between them. The rearrangement uses TRBV28 and TRBJ2-5; a possible D gene is TRBD2 (6 bases). The sample consisted of central memory CD4+ T cells from blood. The receptor comes from a man aged 25 to 45 with type 1 diabetes. The CDR3 bases are TGTGCCAGCACCCCCGCGGGAAAAGAGACCCAGTACTTC. Protein: CASTPAGKETQYF.